This T cell receptor (beta chain) was retrieved from a study of blood T cells in healthy people across ages. The V and J ends lost 8 bases and 5 bases respectively, with 15 bases between them. The CDR3 covers 13 residues. Then a second PCR, running about 7 to 11 cycles, was carried out with a sample-barcoded 5' primer and a J-beta primer mix. TCRdb re-analysed the 5' RACE reads in MiXCR, keeping a single row per CDR3 protein. This sample has fewer than 800,000 distinct CDR3 sequences, with approximately 25% found just once. The same specimen was also included in a second study, on T cells of mothers and their children. This second report adds: In both related and unrelated pairs, TCR recombination output is shaped similarly by thymic selection.

Sequencing used blood. The V call is TRBV12-3 or TRBV12-4, the J call TRBJ2-5; D perhaps matches TRBD2 (6 bases). This sequence was found in a boy aged 5-17 years in good health. This CDR3 is CASPIGRRETQYF. Here the CDR3 DNA reads TGTGCCAGCCCCATTGGGAGGAGGGAGACCCAGTACTTC.